This TCR beta chain is from a study of Ad26.COV2.S vaccination and SARS-CoV-2 variants. Across the study: The study gave Ad26.COV2.S intramuscularly, once or twice 56 days apart. Study results and caveats: Substantial breadth was reportedly displayed by spike-specific CD8+ and CD4+ T cell responses after vaccination. Responses of T cells in total may have been underestimated by the TCR breadth and depth analyses.

Sequencing used immunoSEQ multiplex PCR; TCRdb keeps in-frame clones, though not all of them. The table includes roughly 270,000 clones, more than 70% detected once. Stated treatment: 19 received Ad26.COV2.S at low or high dose, single or two shots; a few received placebo; per-sample allocation not given. Sample collection was performed on day 63 after the first vaccine or placebo injection. The length of the CDR3 is 14 residues. The V gene's germline CDR1 is LGHDT and CDR2 YNNKEL (reference sequence). Trimming took 4 bases from V and 2 from J; bases not matched to a gene: 4. This clone was counted once. Its antigen is unknown. The same CDR3 can be traced to other DNA sequences in this sample.

Source: peripheral blood, taken in a trial of Ad26.COV2.S vaccine versus placebo. The V gene is TRBV3-1 (or the pseudogene TRBV3-2), the J gene TRBJ1-1, with 7 bases matching TRBD1. This sequence was found in a person aged 18-60 years who received the Ad26.COV2.S COVID-19 vaccine or a placebo. The CDR3 region is CASSLRTGNTEAFF. The DNA of the CDR3 is TGTGCCAGCAGCCTCCGGACAGGAAACACTGAAGCTTTCTTT.